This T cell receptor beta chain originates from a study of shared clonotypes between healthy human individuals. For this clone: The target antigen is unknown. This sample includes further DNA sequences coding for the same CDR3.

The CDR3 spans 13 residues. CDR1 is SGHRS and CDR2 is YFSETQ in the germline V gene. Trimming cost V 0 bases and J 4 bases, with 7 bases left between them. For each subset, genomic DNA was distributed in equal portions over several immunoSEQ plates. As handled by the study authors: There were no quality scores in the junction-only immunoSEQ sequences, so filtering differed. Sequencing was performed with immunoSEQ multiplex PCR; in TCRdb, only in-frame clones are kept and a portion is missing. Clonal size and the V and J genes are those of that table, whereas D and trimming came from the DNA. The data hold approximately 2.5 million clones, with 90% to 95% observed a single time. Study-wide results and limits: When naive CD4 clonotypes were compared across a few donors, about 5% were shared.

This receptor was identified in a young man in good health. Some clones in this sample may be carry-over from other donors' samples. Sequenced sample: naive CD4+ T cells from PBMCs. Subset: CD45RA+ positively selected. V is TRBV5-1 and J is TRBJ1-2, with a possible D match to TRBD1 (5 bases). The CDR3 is CASSLDGGYGYTF. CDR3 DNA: TGCGCCAGCAGCTTGGATGGGGGCTATGGCTACACCTTC.